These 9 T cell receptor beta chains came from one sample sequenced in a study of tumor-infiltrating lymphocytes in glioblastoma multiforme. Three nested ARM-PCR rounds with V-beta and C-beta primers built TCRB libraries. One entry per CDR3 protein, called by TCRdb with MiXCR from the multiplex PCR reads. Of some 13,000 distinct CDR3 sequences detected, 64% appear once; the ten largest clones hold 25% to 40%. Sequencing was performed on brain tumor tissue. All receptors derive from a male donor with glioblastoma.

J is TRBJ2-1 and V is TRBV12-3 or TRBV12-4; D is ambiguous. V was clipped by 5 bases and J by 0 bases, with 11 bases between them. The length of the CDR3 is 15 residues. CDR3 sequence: CASSIPPDSYNEQFF. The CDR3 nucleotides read TGTGCCAGCAGTATCCCACCTGACTCCTACAATGAGCAGTTCTTC.

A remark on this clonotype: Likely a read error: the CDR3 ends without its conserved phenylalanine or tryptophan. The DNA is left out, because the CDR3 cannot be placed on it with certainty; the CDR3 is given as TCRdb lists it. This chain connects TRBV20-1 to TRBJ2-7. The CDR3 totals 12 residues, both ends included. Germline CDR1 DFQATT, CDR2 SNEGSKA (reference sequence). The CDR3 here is CSARVGPYEQSI.

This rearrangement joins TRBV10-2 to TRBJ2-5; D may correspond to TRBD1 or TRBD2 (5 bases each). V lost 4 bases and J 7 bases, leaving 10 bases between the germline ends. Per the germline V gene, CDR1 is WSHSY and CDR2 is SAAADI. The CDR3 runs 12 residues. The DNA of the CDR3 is TGCGCCAGCAGTGTGGGGGACGCGACCCAGTACTTC. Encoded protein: CASSVGDATQYF.

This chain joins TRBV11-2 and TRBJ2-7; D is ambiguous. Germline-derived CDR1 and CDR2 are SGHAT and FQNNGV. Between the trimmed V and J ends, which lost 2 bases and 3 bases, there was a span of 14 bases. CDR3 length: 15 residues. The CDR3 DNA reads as TGTGCCAGCAGCTTAAGTGCCAGCTTCCTCTACGAGCAGTACTTC. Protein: CASSLSASFLYEQYF.

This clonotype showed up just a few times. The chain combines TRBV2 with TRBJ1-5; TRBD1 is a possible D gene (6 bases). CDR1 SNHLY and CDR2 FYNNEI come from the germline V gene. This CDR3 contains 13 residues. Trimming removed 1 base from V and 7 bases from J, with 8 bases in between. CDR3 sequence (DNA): TGTGCCAGCAGTGAAGAGGGGGGGCAGCCCCAGCATTTT. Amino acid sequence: CASSEEGGQPQHF. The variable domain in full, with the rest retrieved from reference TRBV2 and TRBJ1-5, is EPEVTQTPSHQVTQMGQEVILRCVPISNHLYFYWYRQILGQKVEFLVSFYNNEISEKSEIFDDQFSVERPDGSNFTLKIRSTKLEDSAMYFCASSEEGGQPQHFGDGTRLSIL.

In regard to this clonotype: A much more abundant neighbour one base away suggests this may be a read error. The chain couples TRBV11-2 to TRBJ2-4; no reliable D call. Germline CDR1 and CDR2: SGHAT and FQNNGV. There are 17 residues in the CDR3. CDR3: CARSYHPSITEKNIQYF. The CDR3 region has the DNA TGTGCAAGGAGCTATCACCCCTCAATTACAGAGAAAAACATTCAGTACTTC.

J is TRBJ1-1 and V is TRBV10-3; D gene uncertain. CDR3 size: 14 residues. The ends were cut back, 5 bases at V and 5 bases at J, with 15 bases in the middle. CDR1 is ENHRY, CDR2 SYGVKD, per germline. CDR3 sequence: CAISQQDTDTEAFF. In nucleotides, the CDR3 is TGTGCCATCAGTCAACAAGACACGGATACTGAAGCTTTCTTT.

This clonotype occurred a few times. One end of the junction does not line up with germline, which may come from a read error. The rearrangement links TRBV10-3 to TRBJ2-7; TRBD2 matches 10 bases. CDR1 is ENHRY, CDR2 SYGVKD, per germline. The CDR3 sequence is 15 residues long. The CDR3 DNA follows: TGTGCCATCTGTGACATACTAGCGGGAACCTACGACCAGTACTTC. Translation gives CAICDILAGTYDQYF.

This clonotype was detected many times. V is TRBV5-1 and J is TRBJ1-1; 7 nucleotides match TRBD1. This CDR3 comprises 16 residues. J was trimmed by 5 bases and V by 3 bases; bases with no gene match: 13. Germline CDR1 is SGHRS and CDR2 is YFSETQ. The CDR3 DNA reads TGCGCCAGCAGCTACTACAGGGGAACCGCCGGGACTGAAGCTTTCTTT. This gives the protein CASSYYRGTAGTEAFF.